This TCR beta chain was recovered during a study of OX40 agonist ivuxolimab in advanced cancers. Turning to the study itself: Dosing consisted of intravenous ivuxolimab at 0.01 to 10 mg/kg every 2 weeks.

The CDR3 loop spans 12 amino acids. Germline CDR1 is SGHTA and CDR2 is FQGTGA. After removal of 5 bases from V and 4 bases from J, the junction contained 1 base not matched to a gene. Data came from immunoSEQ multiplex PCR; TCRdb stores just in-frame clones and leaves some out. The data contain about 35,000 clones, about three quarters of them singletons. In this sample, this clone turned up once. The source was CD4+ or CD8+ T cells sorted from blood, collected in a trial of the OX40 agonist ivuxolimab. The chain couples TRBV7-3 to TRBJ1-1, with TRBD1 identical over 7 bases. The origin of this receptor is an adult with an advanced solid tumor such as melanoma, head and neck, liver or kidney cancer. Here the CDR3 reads CASSPGGTEAFF. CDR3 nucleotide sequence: TGTGCCAGCAGCCCAGGGGGCACTGAAGCTTTCTTT.